Presented here are 4 T cell receptor beta chains from one specimen sequenced in a study of cytomegalovirus exposure and HLA in healthy donors. The PCR was carried out with 60 Vbeta primers and 13 Jbeta primers. The table came from immunoSEQ multiplex PCR; TCRdb's copy has only in-frame clones and leaves some out. Of about 200,000 clones in the sample, approximately 86% were seen once. Sequencing was performed on PBMCs. Source of these receptors: a boy aged 2 to 10 in good health and CMV-seronegative.

The chain is built from TRBV30 and TRBJ2-6; 7 bases map to TRBD2. V lost 2 bases, J lost 0 bases, and 7 bases stayed unmatched. The germline V gene has CDR1 GTSNPN and CDR2 SVGIG (reference sequence). This CDR3 region has 17 residues. As DNA, the CDR3 is TGTGCCTGGAGTCTCGGGGGGAAGAGCTCTGGGGCCAACGTCCTGACTTTC. Residues: CAWSLGGKSSGANVLTF.

The chain recombines TRBV28 with TRBJ1-5, with D unresolved. Germline V gives CDR1 MDHEN, CDR2 SYDVKM. With 2 bases removed from V and 2 bases from J, the gap between germline ends came to 10 bases. The CDR3 contains 15 residues. The CDR3 DNA sequence: TGTGCCAGCAGTTTAACACAGCCGGGCAATCAGCCCCAGCATTTT. Translation gives CASSLTQPGNQPQHF.

This chain joins TRBV6-5 and TRBJ2-1; TRBD1 matches 10 bases. From germline, CDR1 is MNHEY and CDR2 SVGAGI. Trimming at V came to 5 bases and at J to 10 bases, leaving 11 bases not matched to a gene. This CDR3 has 15 amino acids. This CDR3 reads CASSRISGTGAEQFF. For the CDR3, the DNA is TGTGCCAGCAGTCGAATTTCCGGGACAGGGGCCGAGCAGTTCTTC.

The chain combines TRBV20-1 with TRBJ2-5; 7 nucleotides align to TRBD2. CDR1 and CDR2 (germline): DFQATT, SNEGSKA (reference sequence). This CDR3 has 11 residues. The CDR3 loop is CVGEGGETQYF. The CDR3 DNA follows: TGCGTGGGGGAGGGCGGGGAGACCCAGTACTTC.